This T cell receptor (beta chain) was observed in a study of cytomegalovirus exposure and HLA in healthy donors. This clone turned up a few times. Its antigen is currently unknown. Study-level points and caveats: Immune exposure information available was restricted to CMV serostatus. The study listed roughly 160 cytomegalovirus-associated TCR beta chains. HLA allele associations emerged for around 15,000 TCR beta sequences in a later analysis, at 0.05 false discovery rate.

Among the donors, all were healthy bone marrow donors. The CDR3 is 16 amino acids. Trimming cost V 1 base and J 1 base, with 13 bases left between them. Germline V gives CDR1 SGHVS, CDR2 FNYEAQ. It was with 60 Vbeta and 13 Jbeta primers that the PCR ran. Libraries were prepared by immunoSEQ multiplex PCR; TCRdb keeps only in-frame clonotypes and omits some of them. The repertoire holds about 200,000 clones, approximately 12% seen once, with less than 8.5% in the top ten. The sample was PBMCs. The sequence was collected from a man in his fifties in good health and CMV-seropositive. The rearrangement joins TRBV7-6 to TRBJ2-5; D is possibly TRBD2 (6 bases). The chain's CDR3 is CASSLGLAELQETQYF. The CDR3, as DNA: TGTGCCAGCAGCTTAGGGTTAGCGGAACTCCAAGAGACCCAGTACTTC.